This T cell receptor (beta chain) was identified during a study of blood T cells in healthy people across ages. For the second PCR, which ran for about 7 to 11 cycles, a sample-barcoded 5' primer and a J-beta primer mix were used. Individual samples furnished no less than 2.5 million CDR3-containing paired-end reads apiece. TCRdb independently ran MiXCR on the 5' RACE reads; one entry per CDR3 protein. The sample has 1.5 million to 2 million distinct CDR3 sequences, 40% to 55% seen once. Whole-study results and caveats: Researchers deemed the diversity estimates from one million T cells underestimates. In long-lived donors, naive CD4+ cell counts and diversity exceeded those of aged donors.

Regarding this clonotype: Antigen specificity is unknown.

Germline V gene data show CDR1 as MNHEY and CDR2 as SMNVEV (reference sequence). The germline V and J ends were trimmed by 2 bases and 0 bases, with 15 bases remaining between them. CDR3 size: 17 residues. Sample: blood. The TCR originated in a woman aged 40 to 50 in good health. The gene calls are TRBV27 and TRBJ2-3, with D possibly TRBD1 on 6 matching bases. The CDR3 bases are TGTGCCAGCAGTTTAACTCACAGGGAAACAAGCACAGATACGCAGTATTTT. It translates to CASSLTHRETSTDTQYF.